The source of this T cell receptor (beta chain) is a study of T cell responses to AZD1222 COVID-19 vaccine. Study overall: Both about-4-week and about-12-week second-dose recipients were combined.

As for this clone: Its matching antigen is unknown.

Per germline, CDR1 LGHDT and CDR2 YNNKEL (reference sequence). The CDR3 has 16 amino acids. V was trimmed by 0 bases and J by 2 bases, leaving 10 bases between them. The study's findings and limits: Clonal diversity was possibly underestimated, and the donors were mostly white British, with more females. Spike-specific TCR breadth and depth were elevated following two AZD1222 doses. Spike was spanned by vaccine-associated CD4 TCRs, with dominance at 160-218 and 743-854.

TCRdb's copy holds only in-frame clones and misses some; the assay was immunoSEQ multiplex PCR. The sample records around 130,000 clones, roughly 93% being singletons. The rearrangement joins TRBV3-1 (or the pseudogene TRBV3-2) to TRBJ2-2; D is undetermined. The TCR originated in an adult in good health. Here the sequenced sample was peripheral blood, taken on day 0 of AZD1222 vaccination. CDR3 protein: CASSQDRAPNTGELFF. DNA of the CDR3: TGTGCCAGCAGCCAAGACCGGGCCCCTAACACCGGGGAGCTGTTTTTT.